Listed here are 20 T cell receptor beta chains from one sample, sequenced in a study of shared T cell receptors in the human thymus. TCRdb's table, derived via immunoSEQ multiplex PCR, lists solely in-frame clones and lacks some. The sample records 500,000 to 850,000 clones, about 89% being singletons. The same sample was also used in a study of human thymus T cells.

Sequenced: thymocytes. Every receptor here comes from a boy less than two years old with a congenital heart defect.

The chain joins TRBV23-1 to TRBJ2-2, with D possibly TRBD1 on 6 matching bases. TRBV23-1 is an ORF for which the function is uncertain. Deletions cut 7 bases from V and 7 bases from J, with 16 bases between. The CDR3 has 14 residues. The CDR3 DNA sequence: TGCGCCAGCACCCCTGGACAGTCCAGCGGGGAGCTGTTTTTT. Amino acid sequence: CASTPGQSSGELFF.

The rearrangement joins TRBV6-1 to TRBJ1-1; no clear D. The CDR3 sequence is 12 residues long. V lost 3 bases, J lost 5 bases, and 7 bases lay in between. Germline CDR1 MNHNS, CDR2 SASEGT. CDR3 region: CASSDLLTEAFF. In DNA, the CDR3 is TGTGCCAGCAGTGACCTCTTGACTGAAGCTTTCTTT.

The CDR3 bases are TGTGCCAGCAGCTCGACAGGACGGGGGAACACTGAAGCTTTCTTT. This encodes CASSSTGRGNTEAFF. The chain employs TRBV25-1 and TRBJ1-1; a weak D match, TRBD1 (6 bases). V was trimmed by 6 bases and J by 1 base, leaving 15 bases between them. The CDR3 contains 15 residues. Germline CDR1 is MGHDK and CDR2 is SYGVNS.

The chain is built from TRBV12-5 and TRBJ1-2; D ambiguous. CDR1 is LGHNT, CDR2 FRNRAP, per germline. Trimming cost V 0 bases and J 6 bases, with 17 bases left between them. The CDR3 has 16 amino acids. This chain's CDR3 is CASGLVNGRFIDGYTF. Written as DNA, the CDR3 is TGTGCTAGTGGTTTGGTAAACGGGAGGTTTATCGATGGCTACACCTTC.

The CDR3 loop reads CASSLGAVSSYNEQFF. The CDR3 coding sequence is TGTGCCAGCAGCTTAGGGGCAGTCAGCTCCTACAATGAGCAGTTCTTC. V is TRBV7-9 and J is TRBJ2-1; D uncertain. Germline CDR1 and CDR2: SEHNR and FQNEAQ (reference sequence). The CDR3 consists of 16 residues. V was clipped by 1 base and J by 0 bases, with 10 bases between them.

The gene calls are TRBV29-1 and TRBJ1-2; a weak D match, TRBD1 (5 bases). V dropped 2 bases and J dropped 8 bases, with 24 bases sitting between them. The germline gives CDR1 SQVTM, CDR2 ANQGSEA. The CDR3 contains 16 residues. CDR3 in DNA: TGCAGCGTTGAACGTCGGTCTGTTGGCGGGGCTAGGGGCTACACCTTC. It codes for CSVERRSVGGARGYTF.

The V and J genes are TRBV7-8 and TRBJ1-6; 10 positions match TRBD1. Germline trimming cut 3 bases from V and 0 bases from J; bases unmatched to any gene: 8. CDR3 length equals 19 residues. The germline CDR1 and CDR2 sequences are SGHVS and FQNEAQ. The CDR3 DNA is TGTGCCAGCAGCTTGTTTACGGGACAGGGGAGCTCCTATAATTCACCCCTCCACTTT. Translation gives CASSLFTGQGSSYNSPLHF.

The V gene is TRBV11-3, the J gene TRBJ2-3, with 11 bases matching TRBD2. Trimming at V came to 1 base and at J to 3 bases, leaving 9 bases not matched to a gene. CDR3 length: 18 amino acids. Germline lookup yields CDR1 SGHNT and CDR2 YENEEA. Here the CDR3 reads CASSLAHPRLAGTDTQYF. The CDR3 bases are TGTGCCAGCAGCTTAGCCCATCCCCGACTAGCGGGGACAGATACGCAGTATTTT.

The CDR3 reads CASHTRPTRDRASFNYGYTF. The CDR3 nucleotides are TGCGCCAGCCACACCCGGCCAACCCGGGACAGGGCATCTTTTAACTATGGCTACACCTTC. V gene TRBV10-1 combines with J gene TRBJ1-2; 9 bases align to TRBD1. V shed 8 bases and J 1 base; nucleotides not matched to a gene: 23. CDR1 and CDR2 (germline): WNHNN, SYGVQD (reference sequence). CDR3 length: 20 residues.

The J gene is TRBJ1-4, the V gene TRBV4-3, with 9 nucleotides matching TRBD1. Trimming at V came to 3 bases and at J to 6 bases, leaving 5 bases not matched to a gene. Germline CDR1 LGHNA, CDR2 YSLEER. This CDR3 contains 15 residues. The CDR3 bases are TGCGCCAGCAGCCACACACAGGGGGCAGATGAAAAACTGTTTTTT. Amino acids: CASSHTQGADEKLFF.

The V and J genes are TRBV27 and TRBJ1-4, with 8 bases fitting TRBD1. Germline V lookup: CDR1 MNHEY, CDR2 SMNVEV (reference sequence). CDR3 size: 15 residues. V shed 2 bases, J shed 7 bases, and the junction held 6 bases outside the gene matches. The CDR3 nucleotides are TGTGCCAGCAGTTTAGCAGGGGGCCGGGTTGAAAAACTGTTTTTT. Translation gives CASSLAGGRVEKLFF.

CDR3: CASSFSSLGEQFF. The CDR3 DNA sequence: TGTGCCAGCAGCTTTTCTAGTTTAGGAGAGCAGTTCTTC. The V call is TRBV7-2, the J call TRBJ2-1; D gene ambiguous. The CDR3 extends over 13 amino acids. V shed 3 bases and J shed 10 bases, with 13 bases lying between them. Per the germline V gene, CDR1 is SGHTA and CDR2 is FQGNSA.

The J gene is TRBJ1-2, the V gene TRBV20-1; the D is unclear. This CDR3 is built from 11 residues. In germline, CDR1 is DFQATT, CDR2 SNEGSKA (reference sequence). Trimming pared 5 bases from V and 4 bases from J, leaving 8 bases between. The DNA for the CDR3 is TGCAGTGCTCAGGTGGGCTATGGCTACACCTTC. Translating gives CSAQVGYGYTF.

The chain uses TRBV21-1 and TRBJ2-7; the table's D gene call, TRBD1, was not cross checked with the DNA. TRBV21-1 is deemed a pseudogene. The CDR3 length is 17 residues. For the CDR3, the DNA is TGTGCCAGCAGCAAAACGGCGATACGGACAGGATCCTACGAGCAGTACTTC. Translation: CASSKTAIRTGSYEQYF.

The chain carries TRBV7-3 and TRBJ2-1; 7 nucleotides align to TRBD2. The length of the CDR3 is 16 residues. V was clipped by 2 bases and J by 4 bases; unmatched bases: 8. Per the germline V gene, CDR1 is SGHTA and CDR2 is FQGTGA. For the CDR3, the DNA is TGTGCCAGCAGCTTAGGAGTCGGGGGGACTTACAATGAGCAGTTCTTC. It translates to CASSLGVGGTYNEQFF. The whole variable domain, remainder taken from reference TRBV7-3 and TRBJ2-1, is GAGVSQTPSNKVTEKGKYVELRCDPISGHTALYWYRQSLGQGPEFLIYFQGTGAADDSGLPNDRFFAVRPEGSVSTLKIQRTERGDSAVYLCASSLGVGGTYNEQFFGPGTRLTVL.

The chain carries TRBV6-4 and TRBJ1-2; 8 bases are shared with TRBD1. The CDR3 runs 13 residues. Per the germline V gene, CDR1 is MRHNA and CDR2 is SNTAGT. V lost 2 bases and J lost 8; bases outside the gene matches: 4. Here the CDR3 reads CASSDRQGKGYTF. The DNA of the CDR3 is TGTGCCAGCAGTGACCGACAGGGGAAAGGCTACACCTTC.

This clone was seen more than once but under ten times. The chain recombines TRBV4-3 with TRBJ2-5; a possible D gene is TRBD1 (6 bases). The CDR3 length is 16 residues. The V gene lost 2 bases and the J gene lost 0 bases, with 13 bases spanning the gap. Germline CDR1 reads LGHNA; CDR2 reads YSLEER. The CDR3 nucleotides read TGCGCCAGCAGCCAACACAGGGTGGCGTACCAAGAGACCCAGTACTTC. Protein product: CASSQHRVAYQETQYF.

This clone was seen a few times. This chain joins TRBV25-1 and TRBJ1-3, with a tentative D call TRBD1 (6 bases). Germline V lookup: CDR1 MGHDK, CDR2 SYGVNS. Trimming removed 4 bases at V and 0 bases at J, with 10 bases between. The CDR3 is made up of 15 amino acids. The CDR3 loop reads CASSADRNSGNTIYF. CDR3 in DNA: TGTGCCAGCAGTGCCGACAGGAACTCTGGAAACACCATATATTTT.

The chain uses TRBV15 and TRBJ2-5; 7 bases line up with TRBD1. The J call is in doubt because the DNA end fits TRBJ2-7 better. CDR1 is LNHNV, CDR2 YYDKDF, per germline (reference sequence). The CDR3 is 15 amino acids. The CDR3 spells CATSPGQESSYEQYF. The CDR3 coding sequence is TGTGCCACCAGCCCTGGACAGGAGAGCTCCTACGAGCAGTACTTC.

This clone was found once. The CDR3 DNA is TGCGCCAGCAGCCAAGACCCAGGACAGGAGGAAACTGAAGCTTTCTTT. Translating it yields CASSQDPGQEETEAFF. This chain uses TRBV4-3 with TRBJ1-1; 7 positions agree with TRBD1. Trimming cost V 0 bases and J 5 bases; bases outside gene matches: 9. Germline CDR1 LGHNA, CDR2 YSLEER. This CDR3 contains 16 residues.